Listed below are T cell receptor beta chains from one sample, sequenced in a study of regulatory T cells in long-lasting Graves disease. TCRdb fed the multiplex PCR reads into MiXCR, producing one record per CDR3 protein. The repertoire holds about 430,000 distinct CDR3 sequences, roughly a fifth seen once, with 14% in the top ten. The input for sequencing was peripheral blood mononuclear cells (PBMCs), taken when the disease was refractory, from a patient treated with antithyroid drugs. Receptor source: a female donor with Graves disease. Both conserved end residues are part of each CDR3. D genes are given only for firm matches. The size field is filled for only some rows; it gives once, few, many or a size class.

-,TRBD1,TRBV28,TRBJ1-5,CASRPGQGSYNQPQHF,TGTGCCAGCAGACCGGGACAGGGATCTTACAATCAGCCCCAGCATTTT
-,-,TRBV7-8,TRBJ2-5,CASSATGLPTGTQYF,TGTGCCAGCAGCGCAACGGGACTTCCAACGGGGACCCAGTACTTC
-,-,TRBV19,TRBJ2-3,CPTQGTGTDTQYF,TGTCCCACACAGGGCACCGGCACAGATACGCAGTATTTT
few,-,TRBV14,TRBJ2-7,CASSHNRRYEQYF,TGTGCCAGCAGCCATAACAGGAGGTACGAGCAGTACTTC
many,-,TRBV28,TRBJ2-2,CASSHGPTNTGELFF,TGTGCCAGCAGTCACGGACCAACAAACACCGGGGAGCTGTTTTTT
-,-,TRBV19,TRBJ1-5,CASIPVGRGDNQPQHF,TGTGCCAGTATACCTGTTGGTCGAGGAGACAATCAGCCCCAGCATTTT
many,-,TRBV27,TRBJ1-1,CASSLTGLNEAFF,TGTGCCAGCAGTTTAACAGGGCTAAATGAAGCTTTCTTT
-,TRBD1,TRBV4-1,TRBJ1-5,CASSQDRDRIARGYSNQPQHF,TGCGCCAGCAGCCAAGATCGGGACAGGATAGCCAGGGGGTATAGCAATCAGCCCCAGCATTTT
-,TRBD2,TRBV6-1,TRBJ2-2,CASTIAGENTGELFF,TGTGCCAGCACAATAGCGGGAGAGAACACCGGGGAGCTGTTTTTT
-,-,TRBV30,TRBJ2-7,CAFNPGPGYEQYF,TGTGCCTTTAACCCGGGCCCCGGCTACGAGCAGTACTTC